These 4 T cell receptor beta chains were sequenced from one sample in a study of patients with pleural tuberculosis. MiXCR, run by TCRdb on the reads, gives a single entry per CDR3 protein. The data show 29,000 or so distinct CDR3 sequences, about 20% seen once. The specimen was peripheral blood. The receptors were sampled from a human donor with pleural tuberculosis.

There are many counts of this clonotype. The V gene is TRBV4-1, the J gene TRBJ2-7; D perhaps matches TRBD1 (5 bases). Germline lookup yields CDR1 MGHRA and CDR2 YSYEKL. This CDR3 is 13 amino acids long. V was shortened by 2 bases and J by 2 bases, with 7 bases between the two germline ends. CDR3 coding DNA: TGCGCCAGCAGCCAATCGGACACCTACGAGCAGTACTTC. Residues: CASSQSDTYEQYF.

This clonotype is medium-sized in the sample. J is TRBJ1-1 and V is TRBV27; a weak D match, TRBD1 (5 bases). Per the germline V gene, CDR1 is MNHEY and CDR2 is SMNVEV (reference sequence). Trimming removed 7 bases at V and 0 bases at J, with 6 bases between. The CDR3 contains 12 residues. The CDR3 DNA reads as TGTGCCAGCACAGGGTTGAACACTGAAGCTTTCTTT. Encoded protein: CASTGLNTEAFF.

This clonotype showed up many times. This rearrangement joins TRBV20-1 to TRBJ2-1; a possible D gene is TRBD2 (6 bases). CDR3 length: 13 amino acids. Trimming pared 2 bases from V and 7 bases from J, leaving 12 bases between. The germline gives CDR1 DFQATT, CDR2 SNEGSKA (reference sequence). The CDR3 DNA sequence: TGCAGTGCTAGAAGGGCTAGCGCAAATGAGCAGTTCTTC. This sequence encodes CSARRASANEQFF.

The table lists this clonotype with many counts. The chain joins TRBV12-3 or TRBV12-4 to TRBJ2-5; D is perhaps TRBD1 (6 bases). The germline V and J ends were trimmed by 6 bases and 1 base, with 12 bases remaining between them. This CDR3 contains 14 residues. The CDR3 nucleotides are TGTGCCAGCAGATATGACAGGACCCAAGAGACCCAGTACTTC. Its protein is CASRYDRTQETQYF.